This is a list of T cell receptor beta chains from one sample in a study of neurological immune-mediated disorders. TCRdb reprocessed the 5' RACE reads via MiXCR and lists one record per CDR3 protein. The repertoire holds 40,000 or so distinct CDR3 sequences, with about 4.4% as singletons. Input material: CD4+ T cells from blood. These receptors came from a young man in good health. Each CDR3 is given with its conserved first and last residue. Each record gives: V gene, D gene, clone size, J gene, CDR3 protein, CDR3 DNA. D genes are given only for firm matches. Clone size is not always given. Where it is, it says once, few, many or a class for expanded clones.

V: TRBV12-3/TRBV12-4; D: TRBD2; size: many; J: TRBJ2-3; CDR3: CASLWGSGGRNTQYF; DNA: TGTGCCAGCCTATGGGGTAGCGGGGGTCGCAATACGCAGTATTTT
V: TRBV3-1; D: .; size: many; J: TRBJ1-6; CDR3: CASSQRDSNSPLHF; DNA: TGTGCCAGCAGCCAACGAGACAGTAATTCACCCCTCCACTTT
V: TRBV5-1; D: .; size: many; J: TRBJ2-7; CDR3: CASSSGQPVDEQYF; DNA: TGCGCCAGCAGTTCTGGACAGCCAGTCGACGAGCAGTACTTC
V: TRBV20-1; D: TRBD1; size: medium-sized; J: TRBJ1-2; CDR3: CSARDSGQGAPNYGYTF; DNA: TGCAGTGCTAGAGATTCGGGACAGGGGGCGCCTAACTATGGCTACACCTTC
V: TRBV7-6; D: TRBD2; size: many; J: TRBJ2-3; CDR3: CASRKTSGGADTQYF; DNA: TGTGCCAGCAGAAAGACTAGCGGGGGGGCAGATACGCAGTATTTT
V: TRBV21-1; D: .; size: many; J: TRBJ2-1; CDR3: CASSKFATVRIRGNNEQFF; DNA: TGTGCCAGCAGCAAATTCGCGACAGTAAGGATACGGGGGAACAATGAGCAGTTCTTC
V: TRBV3-1; D: .; size: few; J: TRBJ2-2; CDR3: CASSLFGGELFF; DNA: TGTGCCAGCAGCCTCTTTGGTGGGGAGCTGTTTTTT
V: TRBV10-3; D: .; size: many; J: TRBJ2-1; CDR3: CAIRGQYNEQFF; DNA: TGTGCCATCAGGGGGCAGTACAATGAGCAGTTCTTC
V: TRBV7-9; D: TRBD1; size: many; J: TRBJ2-1; CDR3: CASSLRYRDRDHEQFF; DNA: TGTGCCAGCAGCCTACGGTACCGGGACAGGGACCATGAGCAGTTCTTC
V: TRBV20-1; D: .; size: many; J: TRBJ1-6; CDR3: CSAKREGGSPLHF; DNA: TGCAGTGCAAAAAGGGAAGGGGGATCACCCCTCCACTTT
V: TRBV19; D: .; size: many; J: TRBJ1-5; CDR3: CASSIFHDSNQPQHF; DNA: TGTGCCAGTAGTATTTTTCACGACAGCAATCAGCCCCAGCATTTT
V: TRBV20-1; D: TRBD1; size: medium-sized; J: TRBJ1-2; CDR3: CSAKDRPTSYGYTF; DNA: TGCAGTGCTAAGGACAGGCCAACGTCCTATGGCTACACCTTC
V: TRBV7-2; D: TRBD1; size: many; J: TRBJ1-2; CDR3: CASSFSGTANNYGYTF; DNA: TGTGCCAGCAGCTTTTCCGGGACAGCGAATAACTATGGCTACACCTTC
V: TRBV20-1; D: TRBD2; size: many; J: TRBJ2-7; CDR3: CSANRVTGGDEQYF; DNA: TGCAGTGCAAACCGGGTTACGGGGGGAGACGAGCAGTACTTC
V: TRBV7-9; D: .; size: many; J: TRBJ1-1; CDR3: CASSPRGTGRTEAFF; DNA: TGTGCCAGCAGCCCTAGGGGAACAGGGAGGACTGAAGCTTTCTTT
V: TRBV3-1; D: .; size: many; J: TRBJ1-5; CDR3: CASSQARNYQPQHF; DNA: TGTGCCAGCAGCCAAGCGCGAAACTATCAGCCCCAGCATTTT
V: TRBV5-1; D: .; size: many; J: TRBJ1-2; CDR3: CASSLANYGYTF; DNA: TGCGCCAGCAGCCTGGCTAACTATGGCTACACCTTC
V: TRBV7-2; D: .; size: many; J: TRBJ1-1; CDR3: CASTQIPEGEAFF; DNA: TGTGCCAGCACCCAAATCCCGGAGGGCGAAGCTTTCTTT
V: TRBV7-2; D: .; size: many; J: TRBJ2-7; CDR3: CASSLSSPEQYF; DNA: TGTGCCAGCAGCTTATCGTCCCCCGAGCAGTACTTC
V: TRBV12-3/TRBV12-4; D: .; size: .; J: TRBJ2-7; CDR3: CASSRGGFWQTPYILEREGEQYF; DNA: .
V: TRBV13; D: TRBD1; size: many; J: TRBJ1-4; CDR3: CASSLRQGATNEKLFF; DNA: TGTGCCAGCAGCTTGCGCCAGGGGGCAACTAATGAAAAACTGTTTTTT
V: TRBV15; D: .; size: .; J: TRBJ1-6; CDR3: CATSRDGGDDSPLHF; DNA: TGTGCCACCAGCAGGGACGGGGGGGACGATTCACCCCTCCACTTT
V: TRBV4-3; D: .; size: many; J: TRBJ1-1; CDR3: CASSQGSGVGTEAFF; DNA: TGCGCCAGCAGCCAAGGTTCAGGGGTAGGAACTGAAGCTTTCTTT
V: TRBV7-9; D: .; size: many; J: TRBJ2-3; CDR3: CASSLRALGDTQYF; DNA: TGTGCCAGCAGCTTAAGAGCCCTGGGGGATACGCAGTATTTT
V: TRBV29-1; D: TRBD1; size: many; J: TRBJ1-3; CDR3: CSVADRGAGNTIYF; DNA: TGCAGCGTTGCGGACAGGGGTGCTGGAAACACCATATATTTT
V: TRBV6-1; D: .; size: many; J: TRBJ2-2; CDR3: CASLLWVTGELFF; DNA: TGTGCCAGCCTTCTGTGGGTCACCGGGGAGCTGTTTTTT
V: TRBV5-1; D: TRBD2; size: many; J: TRBJ2-2; CDR3: CASSSTSGGSNTGELFF; DNA: TGCGCCAGCAGCTCGACTAGCGGGGGATCGAACACCGGGGAGCTGTTTTTT
V: TRBV25-1; D: .; size: many; J: TRBJ1-1; CDR3: CASSWGSRIMNTEAFF; DNA: TGTGCCAGCAGCTGGGGATCGAGGATAATGAACACTGAAGCTTTCTTT
V: TRBV4-3; D: .; size: many; J: TRBJ2-3; CDR3: CASSQEVGQTQYF; DNA: TGCGCCAGCAGCCAGGAGGTAGGGCAGACGCAGTATTTT
V: TRBV12-3/TRBV12-4; D: .; size: many; J: TRBJ2-7; CDR3: CASSFRSGNEQYF; DNA: TGTGCCAGCAGTTTTCGGTCGGGGAACGAGCAGTACTTC
V: TRBV6-5; D: TRBD1; size: many; J: TRBJ1-1; CDR3: CASSTNRGEAFF; DNA: TGTGCCAGCAGCACGAACAGGGGTGAAGCTTTCTTT
V: TRBV5-6; D: .; size: many; J: TRBJ1-2; CDR3: CASSPLVGGHGYTF; DNA: TGTGCCAGCAGCCCCTTGGTGGGGGGGCATGGCTACACCTTC
V: TRBV4-3; D: TRBD1; size: many; J: TRBJ2-5; CDR3: CASSPGQTQETQYF; DNA: TGCGCCAGCAGCCCGGGACAGACCCAAGAGACCCAGTACTTC
V: TRBV10-3; D: .; size: many; J: TRBJ1-1; CDR3: CAISEAATEAFF; DNA: TGTGCCATCAGTGAGGCAGCCACTGAAGCTTTCTTT
V: TRBV7-2; D: .; size: medium-sized; J: TRBJ2-7; CDR3: CASSLDSGGVQYF; DNA: TGTGCCAGCAGCTTAGACTCAGGAGGGGTGCAGTACTTC
V: TRBV5-1; D: TRBD2; size: many; J: TRBJ2-1; CDR3: CASSSRLAGLYNEQFF; DNA: TGCGCCAGCAGCTCGAGACTAGCGGGGCTGTACAATGAGCAGTTCTTC
V: TRBV7-3; D: .; size: many; J: TRBJ2-2; CDR3: CASSLSVNTGELFF; DNA: TGTGCCAGCAGCTTAAGTGTGAACACCGGGGAGCTGTTTTTT
V: TRBV18; D: .; size: many; J: TRBJ2-5; CDR3: CASSLYSKGETQYF; DNA: TGTGCCAGCTCACTTTACTCCAAAGGAGAGACCCAGTACTTC
V: TRBV4-2; D: .; size: .; J: TRBJ2-1; CDR3: CASSQDPLREQFF; DNA: TGTGCCAGCAGCCAAGACCCCCTCAGGGAGCAGTTCTTC
V: TRBV5-5; D: .; size: many; J: TRBJ1-1; CDR3: CASSLLGSPWDTEAFF; DNA: TGTGCCAGCAGCTTGTTAGGGTCGCCATGGGACACTGAAGCTTTCTTT
V: TRBV5-1; D: .; size: many; J: TRBJ1-1; CDR3: CASSLEALATEAFF; DNA: TGCGCCAGCAGCTTGGAGGCACTTGCCACTGAAGCTTTCTTT
V: TRBV15; D: .; size: many; J: TRBJ1-4; CDR3: CATNPLRGGEKLFF; DNA: TGTGCCACCAACCCCTTGAGGGGTGGCGAAAAACTGTTTTTT
V: TRBV18; D: .; size: many; J: TRBJ1-1; CDR3: CASSPTLENTEAFF; DNA: TGTGCCAGCTCACCAACACTCGAGAACACTGAAGCTTTCTTT
V: TRBV20-1; D: TRBD1; size: many; J: TRBJ1-4; CDR3: CSARERTGLNEKLFF; DNA: TGCAGTGCTAGGGAACGGACAGGGCTTAATGAAAAACTGTTTTTT
V: TRBV20-1; D: .; size: many; J: TRBJ2-1; CDR3: CSARDMNEQFF; DNA: TGCAGTGCTAGAGATATGAATGAGCAGTTCTTC
V: TRBV20-1; D: TRBD2; size: medium-sized; J: TRBJ2-3; CDR3: CSADMGLAGGTDTQYF; DNA: TGCAGTGCTGATATGGGACTAGCGGGTGGCACAGATACGCAGTATTTT
V: TRBV25-1; D: TRBD1; size: many; J: TRBJ2-7; CDR3: CASTGQGGSYEQYF; DNA: TGTGCCAGCACCGGACAGGGCGGCTCCTACGAGCAGTACTTC
V: TRBV20-1; D: .; size: many; J: TRBJ1-1; CDR3: CSARGYTEAFF; DNA: TGCAGTGCTAGAGGGTACACTGAAGCTTTCTTT
V: TRBV5-6; D: .; size: many; J: TRBJ2-5; CDR3: CASSPGPPVETQYF; DNA: TGTGCCAGCAGCCCGGGACCCCCAGTAGAGACCCAGTACTTC
V: TRBV6-2/TRBV6-3; D: TRBD1; size: .; J: TRBJ1-1; CDR3: CASSPNPDRATEAFF; DNA: TGTGCCAGCAGTCCCAACCCCGACAGGGCCACTGAAGCTTTCTTT
V: TRBV11-2; D: .; size: many; J: TRBJ2-7; CDR3: CASSSQSRTEQYF; DNA: TGTGCCAGCAGCTCCCAGTCCCGTACGGAGCAGTACTTC
V: TRBV20-1; D: TRBD1; size: many; J: TRBJ1-6; CDR3: CSASDKDRGSSYNSPLHF; DNA: TGCAGTGCTAGTGACAAAGACAGGGGAAGCTCCTATAATTCACCCCTCCACTTT
V: TRBV5-1; D: .; size: many; J: TRBJ1-2; CDR3: CASQDPPGRRRRVDTF; DNA: TGCGCCAGCCAAGATCCTCCGGGCCGAAGGAGACGGGTTGACACCTTC
V: TRBV4-1; D: .; size: many; J: TRBJ1-3; CDR3: CASSQGTGGNTIYF; DNA: TGCGCCAGCAGCCAAGGAACCGGGGGAAACACCATATATTTT
V: TRBV29-1; D: .; size: many; J: TRBJ2-4; CDR3: CSGKGAKNIQYF; DNA: TGCAGCGGGAAGGGGGCCAAAAACATTCAGTACTTC
V: TRBV7-2; D: TRBD1; size: many; J: TRBJ1-2; CDR3: CASSPYRGGYTF; DNA: TGTGCCAGCAGCCCCTACAGGGGCGGCTACACCTTC